The entry that follows covers one TCR beta chain sequence. Its specificity is unknown. The entry originates in a study of T cells after yellow fever vaccination. TCRdb re-called the 5' RACE reads with MiXCR, one entry per CDR3 protein. This sample has about 220,000 distinct CDR3 sequences; 6.7% occur once, and the top ten carry roughly 1%. Study-level findings and limits: Though it reached lower strength, the secondary response hit its peak faster, day 5 versus 15.

This TCR was sampled from a man aged 30 to 45 who received the YFV17D yellow fever vaccine. The source material was CD4+ T cells sorted from PBMCs, sampled on the day of the yellow fever booster vaccination.

The DNA of the CDR3 is TGTGCCAGTAGTATAGGGAGGGGCCTAGCGGGTTTTTCCTACAATGAGCAGTTCTTC. It translates to CASSIGRGLAGFSYNEQFF. The chain is built from TRBV19 and TRBJ2-1; 8 positions match TRBD2. The CDR3 is made up of 19 amino acids. The germline gives CDR1 LNHDA, CDR2 SQIVND (reference sequence). V trimming: 1 base; J trimming: 1 base; junction bases outside the gene matches: 12.